This is a list of T cell receptor beta chains from one sample in a study of OX40 agonist ivuxolimab in advanced cancers. Some clones are missing from TCRdb's copy, which holds only in-frame ones; the method was immunoSEQ multiplex PCR. The sample has roughly 70,000 clones; around 86% are singletons. Source: CD4+ or CD8+ T cells sorted from blood, taken in a trial of the OX40 agonist ivuxolimab. The receptors shown here come from an adult with an advanced solid tumor such as melanoma, head and neck, liver or kidney cancer. Each CDR3 is given with its conserved first and last residue. The D gene is left open where the match is weak. The listing skips clone size in some rows; elsewhere it reads once, few, many or a size class.

len: 15; j_gene: TRBJ2-1; v_gene: TRBV14; d_gene: TRBD1; abundance: NA; CDR3aa: CASSRPGTGNGEQFF; CDR3nt: TGTGCCAGCAGCCGTCCCGGGACAGGGAACGGTGAGCAGTTCTTC
len: 15; j_gene: TRBJ1-1; v_gene: TRBV7-9; d_gene: NA; abundance: NA; CDR3aa: CASSLQGGKNTEAFF; CDR3nt: TGTGCCAGCAGCCTACAGGGAGGCAAGAACACTGAAGCTTTCTTT
len: 14; j_gene: TRBJ2-5; v_gene: TRBV7-9; d_gene: NA; abundance: NA; CDR3aa: CASSLDSGGVTQYF; CDR3nt: TGTGCCAGCAGTTTAGACAGCGGTGGCGTGACCCAGTACTTC
len: 15; j_gene: TRBJ2-5; v_gene: TRBV12-5; d_gene: TRBD1; abundance: NA; CDR3aa: CASGPRTGGGETQYF; CDR3nt: TGTGCTAGTGGTCCCCGGACAGGGGGCGGCGAGACCCAGTACTTC
len: 14; j_gene: TRBJ2-5; v_gene: TRBV6-1; d_gene: NA; abundance: NA; CDR3aa: CASSEGSRGETQYF; CDR3nt: TGTGCCAGCAGTGAAGGTTCTAGAGGAGAGACCCAGTACTTC
len: 14; j_gene: TRBJ2-3; v_gene: TRBV6-1; d_gene: TRBD2; abundance: NA; CDR3aa: CASRTSASTDTQYF; CDR3nt: TGTGCCAGCAGGACTAGCGCGAGCACAGATACGCAGTATTTT
len: 13; j_gene: TRBJ2-1; v_gene: TRBV28; d_gene: TRBD2; abundance: NA; CDR3aa: CASSSGTYSWQFF; CDR3nt: TGTGCCAGCAGTAGCGGGACTTACTCTTGGCAGTTCTTC
len: 16; j_gene: TRBJ2-1; v_gene: TRBV7-7; d_gene: TRBD1; abundance: once; CDR3aa: CASSRRGQGAEDEQFF; CDR3nt: TGTGCTAGCAGCAGACGGGGACAGGGGGCTGAGGATGAGCAGTTCTTC
len: 16; j_gene: TRBJ1-1; v_gene: TRBV7-9; d_gene: NA; abundance: NA; CDR3aa: CASRFPQGIGGTEAFF; CDR3nt: TGTGCCAGCAGATTCCCCCAGGGAATTGGGGGAACTGAAGCTTTCTTT
len: 15; j_gene: TRBJ1-2; v_gene: TRBV7-2; d_gene: NA; abundance: NA; CDR3aa: CASSLPPTVDYGYTF; CDR3nt: TGTGCCAGCAGCTTACCCCCTACGGTGGACTATGGCTACACCTTC
len: 16; j_gene: TRBJ1-1; v_gene: TRBV5-1; d_gene: NA; abundance: NA; CDR3aa: CASSFGLGGQATEAFF; CDR3nt: TGCGCCAGCAGCTTCGGTTTGGGTGGCCAGGCCACTGAAGCTTTCTTT
len: 15; j_gene: TRBJ1-2; v_gene: TRBV7-2; d_gene: NA; abundance: NA; CDR3aa: CASSLSDRFPGPYTF; CDR3nt: TGTGCCAGCAGCTTGAGCGACAGGTTTCCGGGTCCCTACACCTTC
len: 14; j_gene: TRBJ1-6; v_gene: TRBV28; d_gene: TRBD1; abundance: NA; CDR3aa: CASSLTGEFSPLHF; CDR3nt: TGTGCCAGCAGCCTGACAGGGGAATTTTCACCCCTCCACTTT
len: 16; j_gene: TRBJ2-2; v_gene: TRBV7-9; d_gene: NA; abundance: NA; CDR3aa: CASSSLGLANTGELFF; CDR3nt: TGTGCCAGCAGCTCCCTGGGGTTGGCGAACACCGGGGAGCTGTTTTTT
len: 14; j_gene: TRBJ2-7; v_gene: TRBV25-1; d_gene: NA; abundance: NA; CDR3aa: CASSEPGPAREQYF; CDR3nt: TGTGCCAGCAGTGAACCGGGACCTGCTCGCGAGCAGTACTTC
len: 14; j_gene: TRBJ2-1; v_gene: TRBV6-5; d_gene: TRBD2; abundance: NA; CDR3aa: CASSVAGGPREQFF; CDR3nt: TGTGCCAGCAGTGTAGCGGGGGGGCCTAGGGAGCAGTTCTTC
len: 11; j_gene: TRBJ1-4; v_gene: TRBV6-1; d_gene: NA; abundance: NA; CDR3aa: CASRLNEKLFF; CDR3nt: TGTGCCAGCAGGCTTAATGAAAAACTGTTTTTT
len: 11; j_gene: TRBJ1-1; v_gene: TRBV30; d_gene: NA; abundance: NA; CDR3aa: CACKRGGNAFF; CDR3nt: TGTGCCTGCAAAAGGGGGGGAAATGCTTTCTTT
len: 13; j_gene: TRBJ2-7; v_gene: TRBV18; d_gene: NA; abundance: NA; CDR3aa: CASSPPRGGEQYF; CDR3nt: TGTGCCAGCTCACCACCAAGGGGGGGGGAGCAGTACTTC
len: 14; j_gene: TRBJ2-3; v_gene: TRBV5-1; d_gene: NA; abundance: NA; CDR3aa: CASSPAISTDTQYF; CDR3nt: TGCGCCAGCAGCCCGGCAATAAGCACAGATACGCAGTATTTT
len: 16; j_gene: TRBJ1-5; v_gene: TRBV5-8; d_gene: NA; abundance: NA; CDR3aa: CASSSHRATGNQPQHF; CDR3nt: TGTGCCAGCAGCTCTCACCGGGCCACGGGGAATCAGCCCCAGCATTTT
len: 15; j_gene: TRBJ2-3; v_gene: TRBV7-3; d_gene: NA; abundance: NA; CDR3aa: CASSFGPTSTDTQYF; CDR3nt: TGTGCCAGCAGCTTCGGCCCCACTAGCACAGATACGCAGTATTTT
len: 16; j_gene: TRBJ2-3; v_gene: TRBV7-9; d_gene: NA; abundance: NA; CDR3aa: CASSLAWDLSTDTQYF; CDR3nt: TGTGCCAGCAGCTTAGCCTGGGACTTAAGCACAGATACGCAGTATTTT
len: 13; j_gene: TRBJ1-2; v_gene: TRBV6-5; d_gene: NA; abundance: NA; CDR3aa: CASSYSSSYGYTF; CDR3nt: TGTGCCAGCAGTTACTCTTCCAGCTATGGCTACACCTTC
len: 15; j_gene: TRBJ2-3; v_gene: TRBV27; d_gene: TRBD1; abundance: NA; CDR3aa: CASSLRGRGKDTQYF; CDR3nt: TGTGCCAGCAGTTTAAGAGGCAGGGGGAAAGATACGCAGTATTTT
len: 15; j_gene: TRBJ2-2; v_gene: TRBV5-8; d_gene: NA; abundance: NA; CDR3aa: CASRLVSGNTGELFF; CDR3nt: TGTGCCAGCAGACTGGTCTCTGGGAACACCGGGGAGCTGTTTTTT
len: 14; j_gene: TRBJ2-7; v_gene: TRBV7-2; d_gene: NA; abundance: NA; CDR3aa: CATSPGTRGSEQYF; CDR3nt: TGTGCCACCTCTCCCGGGACCCGGGGGTCCGAGCAGTACTTC
len: 15; j_gene: TRBJ2-3; v_gene: TRBV2; d_gene: TRBD1; abundance: few; CDR3aa: CAGNLQGASTDTQYF; CDR3nt: TGTGCCGGAAACCTACAGGGGGCTAGCACAGATACGCAGTATTTT
len: 14; j_gene: TRBJ1-5; v_gene: TRBV18; d_gene: TRBD1; abundance: NA; CDR3aa: CASSSQGAEQPQHF; CDR3nt: TGTGCCAGCTCATCCCAGGGGGCGGAACAGCCCCAGCATTTT
len: 16; j_gene: TRBJ1-4; v_gene: TRBV19; d_gene: TRBD1; abundance: NA; CDR3aa: CASSRTNRGPKEKLFF; CDR3nt: TGTGCCAGTAGTCGGACCAACAGGGGTCCTAAAGAAAAACTGTTTTTT
len: 13; j_gene: TRBJ1-5; v_gene: TRBV19; d_gene: TRBD1; abundance: NA; CDR3aa: CASSNRGNQPQHF; CDR3nt: TGTGCCAGTAGCAACAGGGGGAATCAGCCCCAGCATTTT
len: 18; j_gene: TRBJ1-5; v_gene: TRBV15; d_gene: TRBD1; abundance: NA; CDR3aa: CATSEPPQGVYSNQPQHF; CDR3nt: TGTGCCACCAGCGAACCACCTCAGGGGGTTTATAGCAATCAGCCCCAGCATTTT
len: 16; j_gene: TRBJ1-4; v_gene: TRBV5-5; d_gene: NA; abundance: once; CDR3aa: CASSFFRPATNEKLFF; CDR3nt: TGTGCCAGCAGCTTTTTTAGGCCAGCAACTAATGAAAAACTGTTTTTT
len: 13; j_gene: TRBJ2-7; v_gene: TRBV5-1; d_gene: NA; abundance: NA; CDR3aa: CATTEGGGYEQYF; CDR3nt: TGCGCTACTACAGAGGGGGGCGGCTACGAGCAGTACTTC
len: 15; j_gene: TRBJ1-2; v_gene: TRBV30; d_gene: TRBD1; abundance: NA; CDR3aa: CAWSPRDRVLGGYTF; CDR3nt: TGTGCCTGGTCACCCCGGGACAGGGTATTAGGTGGCTACACCTTC
len: 14; j_gene: TRBJ2-7; v_gene: TRBV4-3; d_gene: NA; abundance: NA; CDR3aa: CASSPSGTLGEQYF; CDR3nt: TGCGCCAGCAGCCCGAGCGGGACACTCGGCGAGCAGTACTTC
len: 15; j_gene: TRBJ2-1; v_gene: TRBV5-1; d_gene: TRBD2; abundance: NA; CDR3aa: CASSLTLAGNNEQFF; CDR3nt: TGCGCCAGCAGCTTAACACTAGCGGGGAACAATGAGCAGTTCTTC
len: 13; j_gene: TRBJ2-1; v_gene: TRBV2; d_gene: TRBD1; abundance: NA; CDR3aa: CASSGQGLREQFF; CDR3nt: TGTGCCAGCAGTGGACAGGGATTACGCGAGCAGTTCTTC
len: 14; j_gene: TRBJ1-6; v_gene: TRBV11-2; d_gene: NA; abundance: NA; CDR3aa: CASTLSTGTSPLHF; CDR3nt: TGTGCCAGCACCCTCTCGACAGGAACTTCACCCCTCCACTTT
len: 11; j_gene: TRBJ1-2; v_gene: TRBV7-2; d_gene: NA; abundance: NA; CDR3aa: CALYANYGYTF; CDR3nt: TGTGCCCTGTATGCTAACTATGGCTACACCTTC
len: 17; j_gene: TRBJ2-4; v_gene: TRBV4-3; d_gene: TRBD2; abundance: NA; CDR3aa: CASTRFGGASAKNIQYF; CDR3nt: TGCGCCAGCACGAGATTCGGGGGGGCCTCGGCCAAAAACATTCAGTACTTC
len: 12; j_gene: TRBJ2-3; v_gene: TRBV7-8; d_gene: NA; abundance: NA; CDR3aa: CASSLSRDTQYF; CDR3nt: TGTGCCAGCAGCTTATCCCGAGATACGCAGTATTTT
len: 13; j_gene: TRBJ2-3; v_gene: TRBV11-1; d_gene: NA; abundance: NA; CDR3aa: CASSGGFTDTQYF; CDR3nt: TGTGCCAGCAGCGGTGGGTTCACAGATACGCAGTATTTT
len: 17; j_gene: TRBJ2-3; v_gene: TRBV10-3; d_gene: TRBD2; abundance: once; CDR3aa: CATSPLIAGGHTDTQYF; CDR3nt: TGTGCCACCAGCCCACTGATAGCGGGGGGGCACACAGATACGCAGTATTTT
len: 11; j_gene: TRBJ1-4; v_gene: TRBV10-2; d_gene: NA; abundance: NA; CDR3aa: CASRGNEKLFF; CDR3nt: TGCGCCAGCAGAGGGAATGAAAAACTGTTTTTT
len: 12; j_gene: TRBJ2-7; v_gene: TRBV30; d_gene: NA; abundance: NA; CDR3aa: CAWSVRADEQYF; CDR3nt: TGTGCCTGGAGTGTACGGGCAGACGAGCAGTACTTC
len: 16; j_gene: TRBJ2-1; v_gene: TRBV7-6; d_gene: NA; abundance: NA; CDR3aa: CASSLADPSGWNEQFF; CDR3nt: TGTGCCAGCAGCTTAGCGGACCCATCGGGGTGGAATGAGCAGTTCTTC
len: 15; j_gene: TRBJ1-1; v_gene: TRBV6-5; d_gene: TRBD1; abundance: NA; CDR3aa: CASLRQGGMNTEAFF; CDR3nt: TGTGCCAGCCTAAGGCAGGGGGGAATGAACACTGAAGCTTTCTTT
len: 15; j_gene: TRBJ1-5; v_gene: TRBV19; d_gene: NA; abundance: NA; CDR3aa: CASSTEKRGNQPQHF; CDR3nt: TGTGCCAGTAGTACGGAGAAGCGGGGCAATCAGCCCCAGCATTTT
len: 15; j_gene: TRBJ2-3; v_gene: TRBV5-4; d_gene: NA; abundance: NA; CDR3aa: CASSLGGASTDTQYF; CDR3nt: TGTGCCAGCAGCTTGGGGGGGGCTAGCACAGATACGCAGTATTTT
len: 13; j_gene: TRBJ2-1; v_gene: TRBV19; d_gene: NA; abundance: NA; CDR3aa: CASKRGDLNEQFF; CDR3nt: TGTGCCAGTAAAAGGGGGGACCTGAATGAGCAGTTCTTC